This T cell receptor beta chain emerged from a study of regulatory T cells in long-lasting Graves disease. General study findings and limits: Persistent patients shared 2,741 public clonotypes among themselves. Newly diagnosed patients shared fewer, at some 970.

Time point defined: persistent/refractory GD, antithyroid drugs over 5 years with positive TRAb. RNA extracted from PBMCs served as the sequencing template. Per the germline V gene, CDR1 is SGHVS and CDR2 is FQNEAQ. The length of the CDR3 is 14 residues. The trim removed 5 bases at V and 4 bases at J, leaving 7 bases unmatched. Ten or more counts support this clonotype. Its antigen is as yet unknown. HTBI primers from iRepertoire and Arm-PCR of CDR3 regions yielded the TCR beta libraries. From the multiplex PCR reads, TCRdb called clonotypes with MiXCR, one entry per CDR3 protein. Altogether 350,000 to 500,000 distinct CDR3 sequences are present, under 25% being singletons, with the ten largest covering approximately 15%.

V usage is TRBV7-8 and J usage is TRBJ1-2, with 7 nucleotides matching TRBD1. The sample consisted of peripheral blood mononuclear cells (PBMCs), taken when the disease was refractory, from a patient treated with antithyroid drugs. The receptor was isolated from a female donor with Graves disease. DNA for the CDR3: TGTGCCAGCAGCCCAGGGGGGGCCGCCTATGGCTACACCTTC. Translated: CASSPGGAAYGYTF.